Many counts were recorded for the clone carrying this T cell receptor beta chain. The antigen remains unidentified. The data originate from a study of T cell repertoires in cytomegalovirus infection. CDR1 is MNHEY, CDR2 SMNVEV, per germline (reference sequence). CDR3 length equals 15 residues. Trimming removed 4 bases from V and 5 bases from J, with 18 bases in between. TCRdb processed the reads anew with MiXCR; each CDR3 protein has one entry. The table includes approximately 550,000 distinct CDR3 sequences, 16% detected once. Whole-study results and caveats: Pooled public TCR beta family frequency picked out CMV carriers with the relevant HLA. CMV-specific HLA-C-restricted TCR beta clonotypes dominated the ex vivo response.

What was sequenced was CD8+ T cells from PBMCs. This chain uses TRBV27 with TRBJ2-7; a possible D gene is TRBD1 (5 bases). This clonotype was obtained from a human donor in good health (CMV status not recorded). Some clones in this sample may be carry-over from other donors' samples. DNA for the CDR3: TGTGCCAGCAGTTCGAACAGGTTAACCAAGGACGAGCAGTACTTC. Protein product: CASSSNRLTKDEQYF.